The 3 T cell receptor beta chains below all came from one sample that was sequenced in a study of blood T cell repertoires in COVID-19. Method: immunoSEQ multiplex PCR; TCRdb's copy keeps in-frame clones and lacks some. The data show some 150,000 clones, with roughly 87% seen just once and 8.4% held by the top ten. The source material was peripheral blood. The receptors shown here come from a woman between 65 and 79 years old with acute or convalescent COVID-19.

This sequence joins TRBV7-2 and TRBJ2-7; tentatively, D is TRBD1 (5 bases). This CDR3 has 14 residues. Trimming stripped 5 bases from V and 2 bases from J, with 13 bases between. Germline loops: CDR1 SGHTA, CDR2 FQGNSA. The CDR3 DNA sequence: TGTGCCAGCAGCCACGACTGGGGCCCCTACGAGCAGTACTTC. This codes for CASSHDWGPYEQYF.

This clone was observed a single time. This chain's CDR3 is CASRGTSGTGWTQYF. The CDR3 DNA sequence: TGTGCCAGCAGGGGGACTAGCGGGACCGGGTGGACCCAGTACTTC. The chain carries TRBV2 and TRBJ2-5; 13 bases line up with TRBD2. The CDR3 contains 15 residues. Germline-derived CDR1 and CDR2 are SNHLY and FYNNEI. The junction had 8 bases not matched to a gene; V was cut back by 6 bases and J by 7 bases.

The V call is TRBV19, the J call TRBJ2-1, with TRBD2 matching 12 bases. V lost 4 bases, J lost 1 base, and 2 bases stayed unmatched. The CDR3 totals 16 residues. CDR1 and CDR2 from the germline V gene are LNHDA and SQIVND (reference sequence). The CDR3 here is CASSKGTSGSYNEQFF. CDR3 DNA sequence: TGTGCCAGTAGTAAGGGGACTAGCGGGTCCTACAATGAGCAGTTCTTC.